The 24 T cell receptor beta chains listed next were all sequenced from one sample in a study of blood T cells in healthy people across ages. A second about 7 to 11 cycle PCR used barcoded and J-beta primers. One entry per CDR3 protein, called by TCRdb with MiXCR from the 5' RACE reads. The sample carries around 1.1 million distinct CDR3 sequences, around two fifths recorded once. Sequenced sample: blood. The receptors derive from a young man in good health.

The rearrangement uses TRBV2 and TRBJ2-7, with TRBD2 identical over 7 bases. V trimming: 6 bases; J trimming: 7 bases; junction bases outside the gene matches: 12. Germline V gives CDR1 SNHLY, CDR2 FYNNEI. The CDR3 spans 14 residues. The CDR3: CASSRDYQNNEQYF. The DNA of the CDR3 is TGTGCCAGCAGCCGGGACTACCAGAACAATGAGCAGTACTTC.

This clonotype was found a few times. The chain is built from TRBV2 and TRBJ1-4, with TRBD1 as a possible D gene (5 bases). This CDR3 is 17 amino acids long. Looked up from germline, CDR1 is SNHLY and CDR2 is FYNNEI. Trimming stripped 5 bases from V and 0 bases from J, with 16 bases between. CDR3 bases: TGTGCCAGCAGTTTAACGACAGAGTTTGCAACTAATGAAAAACTGTTTTTT. As protein: CASSLTTEFATNEKLFF.

The chain couples TRBV6-6 to TRBJ1-5; a weak D match, TRBD1 (5 bases). V dropped 2 bases and J dropped 6 bases, with 17 bases sitting between them. Germline V gene data show CDR1 as MNHNY and CDR2 as SVGAGI (reference sequence). The CDR3 has 16 amino acids. This chain's CDR3 is CASSYQLGGSIQPQHF. Here the CDR3 DNA reads TGTGCCAGCAGTTACCAGCTTGGGGGTAGTATTCAGCCCCAGCATTTT.

This clonotype was recorded at least ten times. The chain is built from TRBV27 and TRBJ2-1; D call uncertain. The ends were cut back, 1 base at V and 5 bases at J, with 6 bases in the middle. Germline V gene lookup returns CDR1 MNHEY and CDR2 SMNVEV (reference sequence). The CDR3 extends over 13 amino acids. CDR3 amino acids: CASSLLGHNEQFF. DNA for the CDR3: TGTGCCAGCAGTTTATTAGGACACAATGAGCAGTTCTTC.

This rearrangement joins TRBV20-1 to TRBJ2-7, with unresolved D. The end of the DNA is better explained by TRBJ2-5, so the J call may be wrong. Germline V gene data show CDR1 as DFQATT and CDR2 as SNEGSKA (reference sequence). The CDR3 spans 15 residues. CDR3 in DNA: TGCAGTGCTAGAGATGGACCGGGCCCTATGGAGACCCAGTACTTC. This sequence encodes CSARDGPGPMETQYF.

About this clonotype itself: A single base separates this from a much larger clone, so it may be a read error. The J gene is TRBJ2-1, the V gene TRBV12-3 or TRBV12-4; D possibly uses TRBD1 or TRBD2 (5 bases each). The CDR3 length is 11 residues. DNA for the CDR3: TGTGCCAGCAGTTTTGTAGGGGAGCGGTTCTTC. Protein: CASSFVGERFF.

The chain uses TRBV3-1 and TRBJ1-6; D is unresolved. The V end was cut by 2 bases, the J end by 5 bases, with 10 bases between. The CDR3 totals 15 residues. CDR1 LGHDT and CDR2 YNNKEL come from the germline V gene (reference sequence). The CDR3 nucleotides are TGTGCCAGCAGCCAATCCCCTGGAAATAATTCACCCCTCCACTTT. Residues: CASSQSPGNNSPLHF.

The rearrangement links TRBV7-6 to TRBJ2-2; D might be TRBD1 or TRBD2, each matching 5 bases. Germline lookup yields CDR1 SGHVS and CDR2 FNYEAQ. Between the trimmed V and J ends, which lost 5 bases and 5 bases, there was a span of 15 bases. The CDR3 has 15 amino acids. This CDR3 is CASSGGRDSTGELFF. In DNA form, the CDR3 reads TGTGCCAGCAGCGGGGGACGGGATTCGACCGGGGAGCTGTTTTTT.

This clonotype was observed a few times. The chain combines TRBV6-2 or TRBV6-3 with TRBJ1-6, with D hard to call. This CDR3 is built from 14 residues. V lost 2 bases and J 10 bases, leaving 12 bases between the germline ends. Germline assignment: CDR1 MNHEY and CDR2 SVGEGT. CDR3 nucleotides: TGTGCCAGCAGTTACGCGCCCAGTGCATCACCCCTCCACTTT. Residues: CASSYAPSASPLHF.

Only a few counts were recorded for this clonotype. V gene TRBV6-5 combines with J gene TRBJ2-7; the match to TRBD1 covers 9 bases. In germline, CDR1 is MNHEY, CDR2 SVGAGI. The CDR3 totals 15 residues. Germline trimming cut 5 bases from V and 4 bases from J; bases unmatched to any gene: 9. CDR3 nucleotide sequence: TGTGCCAGCAGTCCTGGGACAGGGAGAAGGTACGAGCAGTACTTC. It codes for CASSPGTGRRYEQYF.

The chain joins TRBV29-1 to TRBJ2-3; 7 bases map to TRBD1. Trimming at V came to 1 base and at J to 1 base, leaving 5 bases not matched to a gene. From germline, CDR1 is SQVTM and CDR2 ANQGSEA. This CDR3 has 15 amino acids. The CDR3 region is CSVEVTGSRTDTQYF. The CDR3 DNA is TGCAGCGTTGAAGTGACAGGGTCGCGCACAGATACGCAGTATTTT.

The chain recombines TRBV29-1 with TRBJ2-1; 8 bases are a match to TRBD2. V trimming: 4 bases; J trimming: 5 bases; junction bases outside the gene matches: 10. This CDR3 contains 15 residues. From germline, CDR1 is SQVTM and CDR2 ANQGSEA. In DNA form, the CDR3 reads TGCAGCGTTGCCCTCGGGTTAGCGGGAAACAATGAGCAGTTCTTC. It codes for CSVALGLAGNNEQFF.

The chain carries TRBV20-1 and TRBJ2-5; D is ambiguous. CDR1 DFQATT and CDR2 SNEGSKA come from the germline V gene (reference sequence). The length of the CDR3 is 14 residues. The ends were cut back, 1 base at V and 5 bases at J, with 14 bases in the middle. In nucleotides, the CDR3 is TGCAGTGCTAGAGGTTTAGGGCCAAGGGAGACCCAGTACTTC. The encoded protein is CSARGLGPRETQYF.

Concerning this clonotype itself: A much larger clone differs by one base, so this may be a read error. The V gene is TRBV20-1, the J gene TRBJ1-2; D not resolved. The germline gives CDR1 DFQATT, CDR2 SNEGSKA (reference sequence). The CDR3 has 13 residues. V was shortened by 3 bases and J by 1 base, with 9 bases between the two germline ends. The CDR3 DNA follows: TGCAGTGCTAGCCGCACGGTTAACTATGGCTACACCTTC. This encodes CSASRTVNYGYTF.

V gene TRBV3-1 combines with J gene TRBJ2-7; unclear D gene. CDR1 is LGHDT and CDR2 is YNNKEL in the germline V gene (reference sequence). CDR3 length: 14 amino acids. V lost 4 bases and J lost 1, with 11 bases in between. The CDR3 protein is CASSLSLVSYEQYF. The CDR3 DNA reads TGTGCCAGCAGCCTGTCTCTAGTGTCCTACGAGCAGTACTTC.

This clonotype was seen a few times. This sequence joins TRBV12-3 or TRBV12-4 and TRBJ2-3; D uncertain. Trimming shortened V by 5 bases and J by 0 bases, and 12 bases separated the two germline ends. This CDR3 contains 15 residues. CDR3 protein: CASSPSTYSTDTQYF. The CDR3 DNA reads as TGTGCCAGCAGTCCCAGTACCTATAGCACAGATACGCAGTATTTT.

This clonotype has a handful of counts. This rearrangement joins TRBV11-1 to TRBJ2-3, with 8 bases fitting TRBD1. The J segment lost 3 bases and the V segment lost 6 bases, leaving 26 bases of the junction unmatched. Germline V gene sequence: CDR1 SGHAT, CDR2 FQDESV (reference sequence). The CDR3 covers 21 residues. The CDR3 sequence: CASSRPMGQGAYLPFTDTQYF. In DNA form, the CDR3 reads TGTGCCAGCAGTCGACCCATGGGGCAGGGGGCGTACCTACCCTTTACAGATACGCAGTATTTT.

The gene calls are TRBV20-1 and TRBJ1-5; D gene unclear. Deletions cut 2 bases from V and 0 bases from J, with 11 bases between. From germline, CDR1 is DFQATT and CDR2 SNEGSKA (reference sequence). The length of the CDR3 is 15 residues. The CDR3 loop is CSARPPDGSNQPQHF. CDR3 nucleotide sequence: TGCAGTGCTAGACCCCCGGACGGTAGCAATCAGCCCCAGCATTTT.

This clonotype was seen a handful of times. V and J are TRBV6-6 and TRBJ2-5; D is unresolved. CDR1 is MNHNY, CDR2 SVGAGI, per germline (reference sequence). This CDR3 has 14 amino acids. Trimming shortened V by 6 bases and J by 1 base, and 12 bases separated the two germline ends. The CDR3 loop is CASRFRHLQETQYF. The DNA for the CDR3 is TGTGCCAGCAGATTCAGACATCTCCAAGAGACCCAGTACTTC.

The chain combines TRBV10-3 with TRBJ2-1; possible D gene TRBD2, 5 bases. The length of the CDR3 is 15 residues. V dropped 3 bases and J dropped 11 bases, with 20 bases sitting between them. CDR1 and CDR2 (germline): ENHRY, SYGVKD. CDR3 region: CAISDKALALDKQFF. In DNA form, the CDR3 reads TGTGCCATCAGTGATAAGGCCCTAGCTCTGGATAAGCAGTTCTTC.

This clonotype showed up just once. The chain carries TRBV7-2 and TRBJ1-5, with TRBD1 matching 8 bases. The V segment lost 2 bases and the J segment 8 bases; nucleotides outside the gene matches: 11. The CDR3 totals 16 residues. CDR1 and CDR2 from the germline V gene are SGHTA and FQGNSA. The CDR3 loop reads CASSLRGTGGMEPQHF. The CDR3 DNA reads as TGTGCCAGCAGCTTAAGGGGTACAGGGGGTATGGAGCCCCAGCATTTT.

The CDR3 DNA reads as TGTGCCAGCAGTTACTCGATTAGTTCTCGCGGAGTCGCCAAAAACATTCAGTACTTC. Translated: CASSYSISSRGVAKNIQYF. The V and J genes are TRBV6-2 or TRBV6-3 and TRBJ2-4; D is undetermined. V dropped 0 bases and J dropped 1 base, with 19 bases sitting between them. CDR3 size: 19 residues. Germline assignment: CDR1 MNHEY and CDR2 SVGEGT.

This chain uses TRBV20-1 with TRBJ2-7; tentatively, D is TRBD1 (5 bases). From germline, CDR1 is DFQATT and CDR2 SNEGSKA (reference sequence). V gave up 3 bases and J gave up 0 bases, with 15 bases separating them. The CDR3 is 15 residues long. The CDR3 region has the DNA TGCAGTGCTAGTGGGTCGACAGTCTCCTCCTACGAGCAGTACTTC. Protein: CSASGSTVSSYEQYF.

The sample holds a few counts of this clonotype. V and J are TRBV21-1 and TRBJ1-1. TRBV21-1 is a listed pseudogene. This CDR3 is 13 amino acids long. CDR3 residues: CASSERGYTEAFF. The CDR3 DNA reads TGTGCCAGCAGCGAAAGGGGGTACACTGAAGCTTTCTTT.